The rows below give T cell receptor beta chains drawn from one sample of a study of post-analysis software for immune sequencing data. TCRdb redid the calling of the PCR reads with MiXCR, one entry per CDR3 protein. In the table there are about 200,000 distinct CDR3 sequences, 29% of which are singletons. The material sequenced was blood. These receptors were taken from a girl aged 2-17 years with multiple sclerosis. Each CDR3 is given with its conserved first and last residue. Each record gives: V gene, J gene, clone size, D gene, CDR3 DNA, CDR3 protein. D genes are given only for firm matches. Clone size appears in some rows only: once, few, many, or a class for an expanded clone.

TRBV4-1	TRBJ2-7	once	NA	TGCGCCAGCAGCCAAGGGCAACGGAGCTCCTACGAGCAGTACTTC	CASSQGQRSSYEQYF
TRBV5-1	TRBJ1-1	many	NA	TGCGCCAGCAGCTTGGGGGCGAACACTGAAGCTTTCTTT	CASSLGANTEAFF
TRBV20-1	TRBJ2-1	many	TRBD2	TGCAGTGCTATAAGGACTAGCGGTAACAATGAGCAGTTCTTC	CSAIRTSGNNEQFF
TRBV12-3/TRBV12-4	TRBJ2-1	many	NA	TGTGCCAGCGGGCAGCGGAACTACAATGAGCAGTTCTTC	CASGQRNYNEQFF
TRBV28	TRBJ2-5	many	NA	TGTGCCAGCAGTCCCCAGGGACAAGAGAAAGAGACCCAGTACTTC	CASSPQGQEKETQYF
TRBV3-1	TRBJ2-4	few	TRBD2	TGTGCCAGCAGCCAAGAGGCGGGGGGCGACACAAAGCAGTACTTC	CASSQEAGGDTKQYF
TRBV6-6	TRBJ1-2	NA	NA	TGTGCCAGCAGTTACCCAGGACAGATTCCTTATGGCTACACCTTC	CASSYPGQIPYGYTF
TRBV5-6	TRBJ2-3	NA	NA	TGTGCCAGCAGCTTGGATGCAGGGGGCACAGATACGCAGTATTTT	CASSLDAGGTDTQYF
TRBV6-6	TRBJ2-6	NA	NA	TGTACCAGCAGTTCTGGGGCCAACGTCCTGACTTTC	CTSSSGANVLTF
TRBV28	TRBJ2-7	NA	TRBD2	TGTGCCAGCAGTTCACTAGCGGGGGGTCGGACGTCCGACGAGCAGTACTTC	CASSSLAGGRTSDEQYF
TRBV29-1	TRBJ2-5	many	NA	TGCAGCGTTGAAGGGCTAAGGGGGTACCAAGAGACCCAGTACTTC	CSVEGLRGYQETQYF
TRBV6-1	TRBJ2-1	many	NA	TGTGCCAGCAGTGAATTGGAACTAGGTGGCAATGAGCAGTTCTTC	CASSELELGGNEQFF
TRBV20-1	TRBJ1-2	NA	TRBD1	TGCAGTTCCGAAGAGACAGGGGGAAGCAGCTACACCTTC	CSSEETGGSSYTF
TRBV6-2/TRBV6-3	TRBJ1-5	few	NA	TGTGCCAGCAGTTACGCAGGGGCCGGACAGCCCCAGCATTTT	CASSYAGAGQPQHF
TRBV4-1	TRBJ2-6	NA	NA	TGCGCCAGCAGCCAAGATCCTGGGGCCAACGTCCTGACTTTC	CASSQDPGANVLTF
TRBV20-1	TRBJ1-1	NA	TRBD1	TGCAGTGCTAGGGGAGACAGGGGGATTGCTGAAGCTTTCTTT	CSARGDRGIAEAFF
TRBV2	TRBJ2-1	NA	NA	TGTGCCAGCAGCCTCGTGGATGAGCAGTTCTTC	CASSLVDEQFF
TRBV12-3/TRBV12-4	TRBJ2-7	many	NA	TGTGCCAGCAGTTTAGCGTGGGCTAACCCCTACGAGCAGTACTTC	CASSLAWANPYEQYF
TRBV21-1	TRBJ2-7	many	NA	TGTGCCAGCACACGGACTAGCGGGGCGATCTCCTACGAGCAGTACTTC	CASTRTSGAISYEQYF
TRBV6-5	TRBJ2-3	once	NA	TGTGCCAGCAGTTATAGGGAGGCCCGTACAGATACGCAGTATTTT	CASSYREARTDTQYF
TRBV25-1	TRBJ2-3	many	NA	TGTGCCAGCAGTGGACAGGGCACAGATACGCAGTATTTT	CASSGQGTDTQYF
TRBV28	TRBJ1-5	NA	NA	TGTGCCAGCAGCCCCCTGGGGGGGGCTAGCAATCAGCCCCAGCATTTT	CASSPLGGASNQPQHF
TRBV2	TRBJ2-1	NA	TRBD1	TGTGCCAGCAGTGAACGGGACAGGGGGCTGGATGAGCAGTTCTTC	CASSERDRGLDEQFF